This T cell receptor (beta chain) was retrieved from a study of blood T cell repertoires in COVID-19. Study-wide background: Sites in the United States, Italy and Spain provided acute and convalescent COVID-19 samples.

This clone was found many times. Other DNA sequences in the sample encode the same CDR3. In the authors' methods: From reference gene primer amplification, estimates of nucleated cell counts were derived. Data came from immunoSEQ multiplex PCR; TCRdb stores just in-frame clones and leaves some out. D and trimming come from the DNA, and the V and J calls and clone size come from that table. The sample consists of 350,000 to 550,000 clones, roughly 91% of them appearing once. This clonotype was obtained from a woman aged 30 to 39 with acute or convalescent COVID-19. The sample comprised peripheral blood.

CDR3 loop: CASSPRRGWLAGGDTQYF. CDR3 in DNA: TGTGCCAGCAGCCCAAGGAGGGGGTGGCTAGCGGGGGGCGATACGCAGTATTTT. The chain is built from TRBV7-9 and TRBJ2-3; 11 nucleotides line up with TRBD2. Germline V lookup: CDR1 SEHNR, CDR2 FQNEAQ (reference sequence). The CDR3 loop spans 18 amino acids. The V segment lost 5 bases and the J segment 6 bases; nucleotides outside the gene matches: 16.